These 25 T cell receptor beta chains originate from one sample sequenced in a study of spatial heterogeneity in lung cancer. Time point: sample taken at primary tumor resection. Study outcomes and limitations: Tumor mutation counts were tracked by expanded intratumoral alpha and beta TCR counts.

In TCRdb, the 5' RACE reads were re-called with MiXCR into one record per CDR3 protein. The sample includes about 100,000 distinct CDR3 sequences, approximately 4% of them seen just once. For these receptors, no antigen is known. Sequencing was performed on lung tumor tissue, taken at surgery. The receptor source for this set is a male donor with early-stage non-small cell lung cancer.

This clonotype was observed many times. The V gene is TRBV20-1, the J gene TRBJ2-1; TRBD2 matches at 13 bases. The germline CDR1 and CDR2 sequences are DFQATT and SNEGSKA (reference sequence). The V and J ends lost 6 bases and 6 bases, in that order; junction bases with no gene match: 20. The CDR3 is 19 residues long. The CDR3 bases are TGCAGTGCCCCTATCTGGACTAGCGGGAGTATGCGGTCAGTCAATGAGCAGTTCTTC. Amino acids: CSAPIWTSGSMRSVNEQFF.

This clonotype occurred many times. The chain uses TRBV6-5 and TRBJ2-7; 9 bases are a match to TRBD2. Germline loops: CDR1 MNHEY, CDR2 SVGAGI. The length of the CDR3 is 17 residues. Losses at the gene ends were 6 bases for V and 2 bases for J; bases not matched to a gene: 14. The CDR3 DNA is TGTGCCAGCAGAACCTCAGTGCGGACTAGCGTTCCCTACGAGCAGTACTTC. It yields the protein CASRTSVRTSVPYEQYF.

In its sample, this clonotype was seen many times. V is TRBV11-1 and J is TRBJ2-5; TRBD1 matches 7 bases. Unmatched junction bases numbered 13, after V lost 8 bases and J lost 4 bases. This CDR3 contains 15 residues. CDR1 and CDR2 from the germline V gene are SGHAT and FQDESV (reference sequence). The chain's CDR3 is CASGENGQDGETQYF. CDR3 coding DNA: TGTGCCAGCGGAGAAAATGGACAGGATGGAGAGACCCAGTACTTC.

Worth noting for this clonotype: A much larger clone differs by one base, so this may be a read error. V is TRBV2 and J is TRBJ2-3; TRBD2 agrees at 9 bases. CDR1 SNHLY and CDR2 FYNNEI come from the germline V gene. The CDR3 loop spans 15 amino acids. The CDR3: CASSPGRIAGDMQYF. CDR3 nucleotide sequence: TGTGCCAGCAGCCCTGGGAGGATAGCGGGAGATATGCAGTATTTT. The full variable domain, rest sourced from reference TRBV2 and TRBJ2-3, is EPEVTQTPSHQVTQMGQEVILRCVPISNHLYFYWYRQILGQKVEFLVSFYNNEISEKSEIFDDQFSVERPDGSNFTLKIRSTKLEDSAMYFCASSPGRIAGDMQYFGPGTRLTVL.

This clonotype was counted many times. The V and J genes are TRBV7-9 and TRBJ2-1; TRBD2 matches at 13 bases. The CDR3 spans 21 residues. V shed 3 bases, J shed 1 base, and the junction held 15 bases outside the gene matches. Germline V gene lookup returns CDR1 SEHNR and CDR2 FQNEAQ (reference sequence). The CDR3 DNA is TGTGCCAGCAGCTTCGGTATAAGGACTAGCGGGAGACTTGTTTCCTACAATGAGCAGTTCTTC. Translation: CASSFGIRTSGRLVSYNEQFF.

This clonotype was recorded a few times. The chain uses TRBV20-1 and TRBJ2-7; 13 nucleotides line up with TRBD2. The V and J ends lost 1 base and 2 bases, in that order; junction bases with no gene match: 5. This CDR3 contains 16 residues. Germline-derived CDR1 and CDR2 are DFQATT and SNEGSKA (reference sequence). CDR3 region: CSARAPGLAGAYEQYF. DNA for the CDR3: TGCAGTGCTAGAGCTCCCGGACTAGCGGGAGCCTACGAGCAGTACTTC.

There are a few counts of this clonotype. The chain couples TRBV14 to TRBJ2-3; D is unclear. CDR1 is SGHDN, CDR2 FVKESK, per germline. V was pared by 2 bases and J by 5 bases, with 11 bases between. The CDR3 extends over 14 amino acids. This chain's CDR3 is CASSQTPTGDTQYF. CDR3 in DNA: TGTGCCAGCAGCCAAACCCCCACGGGAGATACGCAGTATTTT.

This clonotype came up a few times. CDR3 loop: CASRTTEGTEAFF. Written as DNA, the CDR3 is TGTGCCAGCAGGACGACCGAGGGGACTGAAGCTTTCTTT. The chain joins TRBV2 to TRBJ1-1; D possibly corresponds to TRBD1 (5 bases). This CDR3 region has 13 residues. V lost 6 bases to trimming and J lost 5 bases, with 13 bases between them. CDR1 SNHLY and CDR2 FYNNEI come from the germline V gene.

V usage is TRBV29-1 and J usage is TRBJ1-1; tentative D call: TRBD1 (5 bases). The length of the CDR3 is 14 residues. Trimming took 7 bases from V and 1 from J, leaving 16 bases between them. Germline assignment: CDR1 SQVTM and CDR2 ANQGSEA. The CDR3 DNA sequence: TGCAGCGCACGAGGGGCAACCGAGAACACTGAAGCTTTCTTT. It yields the protein CSARGATENTEAFF.

This clonotype was recorded many times. The V call is TRBV7-2, the J call TRBJ2-5; TRBD1 matches 8 bases. The CDR3 loop spans 14 amino acids. The V gene's germline CDR1 is SGHTA and CDR2 FQGNSA. Germline trimming cut 5 bases from V and 4 bases from J; bases unmatched to any gene: 6. CDR3 protein: CASSRRTGRETQYF. The CDR3, as DNA: TGTGCCAGCAGCCGAAGGACAGGGAGAGAGACCCAGTACTTC.

The sample holds a few counts of this clonotype. The chain recombines TRBV20-1 with TRBJ2-7; D remains unclear. Germline CDR1 reads DFQATT; CDR2 reads SNEGSKA (reference sequence). The V gene lost 3 bases and the J gene lost 0 bases, with 6 bases spanning the gap. This CDR3 region has 12 residues. The CDR3 nucleotides are TGCAGTGCTAGCGGCAGCTCCTACGAGCAGTACTTC. Translated: CSASGSSYEQYF.

Many counts were recorded for this clonotype. The V call is TRBV20-1, the J call TRBJ2-7; D is unresolved. Germline V gene sequence: CDR1 DFQATT, CDR2 SNEGSKA (reference sequence). The CDR3 has 13 amino acids. The CDR3 region is CRVKDVTSYEQYF. The CDR3, as DNA: TGCAGGGTAAAGGATGTGACTTCCTACGAGCAGTACTTC.

There are many counts of this clonotype. The chain uses TRBV6-5 and TRBJ1-2; D is perhaps TRBD1 (5 bases). The CDR3 contains 15 residues. Germline CDR1 MNHEY, CDR2 SVGAGI. Between the trimmed V and J ends, which lost 5 bases and 8 bases, there was a span of 21 bases. The chain's CDR3 is CASSPAFGGVGGYTF. The DNA of the CDR3 is TGTGCCAGCAGTCCGGCCTTTGGGGGTGTAGGGGGCTACACCTTC.

This clonotype was seen ten or more times. The V call is TRBV7-9, the J call TRBJ2-3; 10 positions match TRBD2. This CDR3 region has 19 residues. Trimming cost V 3 bases and J 5 bases; bases outside gene matches: 17. Germline V gene lookup returns CDR1 SEHNR and CDR2 FQNEAQ (reference sequence). CDR3 sequence (DNA): TGTGCCAGCAGCTTCCCATTTGGGGCTAGCGGGAGTAGAGGAGATACGCAGTATTTT. It is translated as CASSFPFGASGSRGDTQYF.

The sample holds many counts of this clonotype. The chain uses TRBV3-1 and TRBJ2-5; D remains unclear. This CDR3 comprises 14 residues. Per germline, CDR1 LGHDT and CDR2 YNNKEL (reference sequence). Trimming cost V 0 bases and J 2 bases, with 7 bases left between them. DNA for the CDR3: TGTGCCAGCAGCCAAGATCCGGATCAAGAGACCCAGTACTTC. This gives the protein CASSQDPDQETQYF.

This clonotype occurred many times. This chain connects TRBV5-6 to TRBJ2-5; tentative D call: TRBD2 (5 bases). The V end lost 4 bases, the J end lost 5 bases, and 12 bases lay between the germline ends. CDR1 SGHDT and CDR2 YYEEEE come from the germline V gene. This CDR3 region has 13 residues. CDR3 region: CASSRGLGETQYF. CDR3 sequence (DNA): TGTGCCAGCAGCCGAGGACTGGGGGAGACCCAGTACTTC.

This clonotype was picked up many times. The genes are TRBV28 and TRBJ2-7; the match to TRBD1 covers 9 bases. J lost 6 bases, V lost 5 bases, and 11 bases had no gene match. The CDR3 has 15 residues. Germline V gene lookup returns CDR1 MDHEN and CDR2 SYDVKM. The CDR3 loop is CASSGARTGDVEQYF. CDR3 coding DNA: TGTGCCAGCAGTGGGGCCCGGACAGGGGACGTCGAGCAGTACTTC.

The rearrangement joins TRBV2 to TRBJ2-5; D gene uncertain. Germline CDR1 reads SNHLY; CDR2 reads FYNNEI. There are 12 residues in the CDR3. Between the trimmed V and J ends, which lost 7 bases and 4 bases, there was a span of 10 bases. CDR3 sequence reads: CASMGRAETQYF. The CDR3 DNA follows: TGTGCCAGCATGGGTCGAGCAGAGACCCAGTACTTC.

The V and J genes are TRBV14 and TRBJ2-3; D is undetermined. CDR1 is SGHDN and CDR2 is FVKESK in the germline V gene. With 3 bases removed from V and 5 bases from J, the gap between germline ends came to 9 bases. The CDR3 sequence is 13 residues long. The CDR3 reads CASSHPNLDTQYF. In nucleotides, the CDR3 is TGTGCCAGCAGCCACCCCAACTTAGATACGCAGTATTTT.

There are many counts of this clonotype. The rearrangement joins TRBV6-1 to TRBJ1-4, with D unclear. Looked up from germline, CDR1 is MNHNS and CDR2 is SASEGT. CDR3 length equals 14 residues. Trimming left V 1 base short and J 12 bases short, with 15 bases between. CDR3 sequence reads: CASSEDEGRVELFF. The DNA of the CDR3 is TGTGCCAGCAGTGAAGATGAAGGTCGTGTGGAACTGTTTTTT.

This clonotype appeared a few times. V is TRBV4-1 and J is TRBJ2-2, with D perhaps matching TRBD1 (6 bases). The CDR3 has 16 amino acids. V lost 4 bases and J lost 8, with 20 bases in between. Germline-derived CDR1 and CDR2 are MGHRA and YSYEKL. The CDR3, as DNA: TGCGCCAGCAGCCCGCCGGAGGCAGGGGCGGTAGGGGAGCTGTTTTTT. This gives the protein CASSPPEAGAVGELFF.

The CDR3 reads CASSSTREQYF. Here the CDR3 DNA reads TGCGCCAGCAGCTCTACCCGGGAGCAGTACTTC. V gene TRBV4-1 combines with J gene TRBJ2-7; D is undetermined. CDR3 length equals 11 residues. Trimming removed 5 bases from V and 7 bases from J, with 9 bases in between. Germline CDR1 reads MGHRA; CDR2 reads YSYEKL.

The table lists this clonotype with many counts. This chain connects TRBV6-1 to TRBJ2-5, with D tentatively TRBD1 (6 bases). V shed 7 bases and J shed 2 bases, with 14 bases lying between them. Germline V gene sequence: CDR1 MNHNS, CDR2 SASEGT. This CDR3 is 14 amino acids long. CDR3 sequence: CASMVPDSQETQYF. CDR3 in DNA: TGTGCCAGCATGGTCCCGGACAGTCAAGAGACCCAGTACTTC.

This clonotype was seen more than once but under ten times. The chain employs TRBV6-6 and TRBJ1-5; D gene uncertain. Germline V gene lookup returns CDR1 MNHNY and CDR2 SVGAGI (reference sequence). The CDR3 sequence is 10 residues long. V dropped 8 bases and J dropped 6 bases, with 5 bases sitting between them. CDR3 nucleotides: TGTGCCAGCGGTATTCAGCCCCAGCATTTT. Translation gives CASGIQPQHF.

This clonotype was found many times. The rearrangement joins TRBV20-1 to TRBJ2-7; unclear D gene. V was pared by 5 bases and J by 7 bases, with 21 bases between. Germline CDR1 DFQATT, CDR2 SNEGSKA (reference sequence). This CDR3 contains 14 residues. CDR3 amino acids: CSAGLREPSWEQYF. The CDR3 nucleotides read TGCAGTGCTGGGTTGCGAGAACCTTCTTGGGAGCAGTACTTC.